The sequence of this TCR beta chain was determined in a study of response to subunit inactivated influenza vaccine. Broader study findings: The authors put forward the suggestion that each seasonal influenza vaccination may bring in only a limited number of new T cells.

There are a few counts of this clonotype. Its antigen is currently unknown. This CDR3 spans 13 amino acids. CDR1 is ENHRY and CDR2 is SYGVKD in the germline V gene. Trimming cost V 2 bases and J 7 bases; bases outside gene matches: 5. In TCRdb, the RT-PCR reads were re-called with MiXCR into one record per CDR3 protein. This sample has 500,000 to 600,000 distinct CDR3 sequences; approximately 10% occur once, and the top ten carry approximately 11%. The same data also contributed to another study, on T cells expressing NK-cell markers. That investigation notes: In generating TCR beta cDNA, 5'RACE template switching with UMIs was used. HCMV specificity was not established for the expanded NKG2C+ T cell clones.

The sequence was collected from a man aged 45-65 years who received an inactivated influenza vaccine. The specimen comprised PBMCs from blood, sampled on the day of vaccination. J is TRBJ2-7 and V is TRBV10-3; 7 bases match TRBD1. The CDR3 DNA follows: TGTGCCATCAGTGAGGACAGGGTGCGAGAGCAGTACTTC. Translated: CAISEDRVREQYF.